These T cell receptor beta chains were read from a single sample in a study of identical twins. TCRdb re-called the 5' RACE reads with MiXCR, one entry per CDR3 protein. The sample shows approximately 280,000 distinct CDR3 sequences, 6.5% to 9.5% of them seen only once. These data were also filed under a second study, of yellow fever vaccine responses in identical twins.

Sequenced material: memory (CD45RO+) T cells sorted from blood. The receptors stem from a woman aged 18-29 years in good health. Both conserved end residues are part of each CDR3. Each record gives: clone size, D gene, V gene, J gene, CDR3 length, CDR3 protein, CDR3 DNA. The D gene is left open where the match is weak. Clone size is given for some rows only: seen once, a few or many times, or a class if the clone is expanded.

clone_size: many
d_call: .
v_call: TRBV4-1
j_call: TRBJ2-7
cdr3_length: 12
cdr3_aa: CASSQGSSDQYF
cdr3_nt: TGCGCCAGCAGCCAAGGCTCAAGCGACCAGTACTTC

clone_size: few
d_call: TRBD1
v_call: TRBV6-1
j_call: TRBJ2-6
cdr3_length: 17
cdr3_aa: CASRKDRGRGGANVLTF
cdr3_nt: TGTGCCAGCAGAAAGGACAGGGGGCGGGGAGGGGCCAACGTCCTGACTTTC

clone_size: few
d_call: TRBD1
v_call: TRBV2
j_call: TRBJ2-7
cdr3_length: 13
cdr3_aa: CAIAKDRVGEQYF
cdr3_nt: TGTGCCATCGCCAAGGACAGGGTGGGCGAGCAGTACTTC

clone_size: many
d_call: .
v_call: TRBV27
j_call: TRBJ2-3
cdr3_length: 14
cdr3_aa: CASSPVKRGDTQYF
cdr3_nt: TGTGCCAGCAGTCCAGTAAAACGGGGAGATACGCAGTATTTT

clone_size: .
d_call: .
v_call: TRBV3-1
j_call: TRBJ2-7
cdr3_length: 12
cdr3_aa: CASSRGFYEQYF
cdr3_nt: TGTGCCAGCAGCCGCGGGTTCTACGAGCAGTACTTC

clone_size: few
d_call: .
v_call: TRBV18
j_call: TRBJ2-2
cdr3_length: 16
cdr3_aa: CASSPGHQVSGGELFF
cdr3_nt: TGTGCCAGCTCACCGGGACATCAGGTATCCGGAGGGGAGCTGTTTTTT

clone_size: many
d_call: TRBD2
v_call: TRBV10-3
j_call: TRBJ2-1
cdr3_length: 15
cdr3_aa: CAINRGGDSYNEQFF
cdr3_nt: TGTGCCATCAATCGGGGGGGCGACTCCTACAATGAGCAGTTCTTC

clone_size: .
d_call: .
v_call: TRBV4-1
j_call: TRBJ2-1
cdr3_length: 15
cdr3_aa: CASSPQRSSYNEQFF
cdr3_nt: TGCGCCAGCAGCCCCCAGAGGAGCTCCTACAATGAGCAGTTCTTC

clone_size: many
d_call: .
v_call: TRBV7-9
j_call: TRBJ2-3
cdr3_length: 15
cdr3_aa: CASSLGGANTDTQYF
cdr3_nt: TGTGCCAGCAGCTTAGGGGGGGCAAACACAGATACGCAGTATTTT

clone_size: few
d_call: TRBD1
v_call: TRBV29-1
j_call: TRBJ1-2
cdr3_length: 16
cdr3_aa: CSVGGGFWDRVNGYTF
cdr3_nt: TGCAGCGTTGGAGGGGGTTTTTGGGACAGGGTAAATGGCTACACCTTC

clone_size: many
d_call: .
v_call: TRBV7-9
j_call: TRBJ1-4
cdr3_length: 16
cdr3_aa: CASSSTPIKGEEKLFF
cdr3_nt: TGTGCCAGCAGCTCTACCCCGATTAAAGGAGAGGAAAAACTGTTTTTT

clone_size: many
d_call: TRBD2
v_call: TRBV29-1
j_call: TRBJ2-2
cdr3_length: 17
cdr3_aa: CSASGTSGSSGTGELFF
cdr3_nt: TGCAGCGCCTCCGGGACTAGCGGATCCTCGGGCACCGGGGAGCTGTTTTTT

clone_size: many
d_call: .
v_call: TRBV5-6
j_call: TRBJ1-3
cdr3_length: 16
cdr3_aa: CASSTTGTNSGNTIYF
cdr3_nt: TGTGCCAGCAGCACTACCGGGACAAACTCTGGAAACACCATATATTTT

clone_size: many
d_call: .
v_call: TRBV7-3
j_call: TRBJ2-1
cdr3_length: 13
cdr3_aa: CASSFLASNEQFF
cdr3_nt: TGTGCCAGCAGCTTTTTAGCCAGCAATGAGCAGTTCTTC

clone_size: .
d_call: TRBD2
v_call: TRBV5-1
j_call: TRBJ2-3
cdr3_length: 18
cdr3_aa: CASSLAKTSGTYTDTQYF
cdr3_nt: TGCGCCAGCAGCTTGGCCAAGACTAGCGGGACTTACACAGATACGCAGTATTTT

clone_size: .
d_call: .
v_call: TRBV27
j_call: TRBJ2-3
cdr3_length: 13
cdr3_aa: CASRPFSRDTQYF
cdr3_nt: TGTGCCAGCAGACCGTTTTCGCGAGATACGCAGTATTTT

clone_size: .
d_call: TRBD1
v_call: TRBV28
j_call: TRBJ2-1
cdr3_length: 16
cdr3_aa: CASSFLQGARLVEQFF
cdr3_nt: TGTGCCAGCAGTTTCCTACAGGGGGCCCGGCTTGTTGAGCAGTTCTTC

clone_size: many
d_call: .
v_call: TRBV25-1
j_call: TRBJ2-5
cdr3_length: 18
cdr3_aa: CASSEEGVTNPNQETQYF
cdr3_nt: TGTGCCAGCAGTGAGGAAGGGGTAACCAACCCTAACCAAGAGACCCAGTACTTC

clone_size: .
d_call: TRBD1
v_call: TRBV11-2
j_call: TRBJ1-1
cdr3_length: 14
cdr3_aa: CASSSDRGYTEAFF
cdr3_nt: TGTGCCAGCAGTTCAGACAGGGGCTACACTGAAGCTTTCTTT

clone_size: .
d_call: .
v_call: TRBV9
j_call: TRBJ1-2
cdr3_length: 15
cdr3_aa: CASSVEAEGGYGYTF
cdr3_nt: TGTGCCAGCAGCGTAGAGGCTGAAGGGGGTTATGGCTACACCTTC

clone_size: many
d_call: .
v_call: TRBV28
j_call: TRBJ2-1
cdr3_length: 17
cdr3_aa: CASGPLSGPTHYNEQFF
cdr3_nt: TGTGCCAGCGGACCTTTAAGCGGCCCTACACACTACAATGAGCAGTTCTTC

clone_size: .
d_call: .
v_call: TRBV20-1
j_call: TRBJ2-5
cdr3_length: 14
cdr3_aa: CSARVAGQKETQYF
cdr3_nt: TGCAGTGCGAGAGTAGCGGGACAGAAAGAGACCCAGTACTTC

clone_size: many
d_call: .
v_call: TRBV6-4
j_call: TRBJ1-5
cdr3_length: 13
cdr3_aa: CASSENRNQPQHF
cdr3_nt: TGTGCCAGCAGTGAGAACAGAAATCAGCCCCAGCATTTT

clone_size: many
d_call: .
v_call: TRBV12-3/TRBV12-4
j_call: TRBJ1-2
cdr3_length: 13
cdr3_aa: CASSRDGNYGYTF
cdr3_nt: TGTGCCAGCAGTCGGGACGGAAACTATGGCTACACCTTC

clone_size: many
d_call: TRBD1
v_call: TRBV15
j_call: TRBJ1-4
cdr3_length: 16
cdr3_aa: CATSRGRTGGNEKLFF
cdr3_nt: TGTGCCACCAGCAGAGGAAGGACAGGGGGCAATGAAAAACTGTTTTTT

clone_size: .
d_call: TRBD1
v_call: TRBV3-1
j_call: TRBJ2-1
cdr3_length: 19
cdr3_aa: CATCQEIPGQTFFHNEQFF
cdr3_nt: TGTGCCACCTGCCAAGAAATCCCGGGACAGACCTTTTTTCACAATGAGCAGTTCTTC

clone_size: few
d_call: .
v_call: TRBV5-1
j_call: TRBJ2-3
cdr3_length: 14
cdr3_aa: CASRTGPSTDTQYF
cdr3_nt: TGCGCCAGCAGAACAGGACCTAGCACAGATACGCAGTATTTT

clone_size: .
d_call: .
v_call: TRBV20-1
j_call: TRBJ2-1
cdr3_length: 13
cdr3_aa: CSARADSYNEQFF
cdr3_nt: TGCAGTGCTAGGGCCGACAGCTACAATGAGCAGTTCTTC

clone_size: .
d_call: TRBD1
v_call: TRBV27
j_call: TRBJ2-1
cdr3_length: 16
cdr3_aa: CASSVIRDRSYNEQFF
cdr3_nt: TGTGCCAGCAGTGTCATCCGGGACAGGTCCTACAATGAGCAGTTCTTC

clone_size: many
d_call: TRBD2
v_call: TRBV4-2
j_call: TRBJ2-7
cdr3_length: 15
cdr3_aa: CASSQELAESYEQYF
cdr3_nt: TGTGCCAGCAGCCAAGAACTAGCGGAATCCTACGAGCAGTACTTC

clone_size: few
d_call: .
v_call: TRBV15
j_call: TRBJ2-1
cdr3_length: 13
cdr3_aa: CATSTSPWNEQFF
cdr3_nt: TGTGCCACCAGCACCTCTCCCTGGAATGAGCAGTTCTTC

clone_size: .
d_call: .
v_call: TRBV10-3
j_call: TRBJ1-2
cdr3_length: 11
cdr3_aa: CAISAGDGYTF
cdr3_nt: TGTGCCATCAGTGCTGGGGATGGCTACACCTTC

clone_size: .
d_call: TRBD2
v_call: TRBV6-5
j_call: TRBJ2-2
cdr3_length: 15
cdr3_aa: CASSYGAGETGELFF
cdr3_nt: TGTGCCAGCAGTTACGGGGCGGGGGAGACCGGGGAGCTGTTTTTT

clone_size: .
d_call: .
v_call: TRBV6-1
j_call: TRBJ2-1
cdr3_length: 10
cdr3_aa: CASSHNEQFF
cdr3_nt: TGTGCCAGCAGTCACAATGAGCAGTTCTTC

clone_size: few
d_call: TRBD2
v_call: TRBV15
j_call: TRBJ2-3
cdr3_length: 16
cdr3_aa: CATSRERGGTSGGGDF
cdr3_nt: TGTGCCACCAGCAGAGAGAGAGGAGGGACTAGCGGGGGTGGTGATTTT

clone_size: .
d_call: TRBD2
v_call: TRBV5-1
j_call: TRBJ2-3
cdr3_length: 13
cdr3_aa: CASSTGGGDTQYF
cdr3_nt: TGCGCCAGCAGCACCGGGGGGGGAGATACGCAGTATTTT

clone_size: few
d_call: .
v_call: TRBV20-1
j_call: TRBJ2-6
cdr3_length: 14
cdr3_aa: CSAPLSPGANVLTF
cdr3_nt: TGCAGTGCCCCTCTTTCACCTGGGGCCAACGTCCTGACTTTC

clone_size: few
d_call: .
v_call: TRBV20-1
j_call: TRBJ2-4
cdr3_length: 14
cdr3_aa: CSARGLGRVDIQYF
cdr3_nt: TGCAGTGCACGGGGCCTGGGAAGGGTGGACATTCAGTACTTC

clone_size: few
d_call: .
v_call: TRBV2
j_call: TRBJ2-1
cdr3_length: 14
cdr3_aa: CASSADPNYNEQFF
cdr3_nt: TGTGCCAGCAGTGCAGACCCTAACTACAATGAGCAGTTCTTC

clone_size: .
d_call: TRBD1
v_call: TRBV19
j_call: TRBJ1-5
cdr3_length: 17
cdr3_aa: CASRGQGAQFSNQPQHF
cdr3_nt: TGTGCCAGTCGCGGACAGGGGGCTCAGTTTAGCAATCAGCCCCAGCATTTT

clone_size: .
d_call: TRBD1
v_call: TRBV14
j_call: TRBJ2-7
cdr3_length: 16
cdr3_aa: CASSQGYHRGTYEQYF
cdr3_nt: TGTGCCAGCAGCCAAGGGTATCACAGGGGCACCTACGAGCAGTACTTC

clone_size: few
d_call: .
v_call: TRBV13
j_call: TRBJ1-1
cdr3_length: 14
cdr3_aa: CASRRAWANTEAFF
cdr3_nt: TGTGCCAGCAGGCGGGCCTGGGCAAACACTGAAGCTTTCTTT

clone_size: few
d_call: .
v_call: TRBV6-4
j_call: TRBJ1-1
cdr3_length: 11
cdr3_aa: CASSPETEAFF
cdr3_nt: TGTGCCAGCAGCCCGGAGACTGAAGCTTTCTTT

clone_size: .
d_call: .
v_call: TRBV19
j_call: TRBJ2-1
cdr3_length: 12
cdr3_aa: CATEGGYNEQFF
cdr3_nt: TGTGCCACTGAGGGGGGGTACAATGAGCAGTTCTTC